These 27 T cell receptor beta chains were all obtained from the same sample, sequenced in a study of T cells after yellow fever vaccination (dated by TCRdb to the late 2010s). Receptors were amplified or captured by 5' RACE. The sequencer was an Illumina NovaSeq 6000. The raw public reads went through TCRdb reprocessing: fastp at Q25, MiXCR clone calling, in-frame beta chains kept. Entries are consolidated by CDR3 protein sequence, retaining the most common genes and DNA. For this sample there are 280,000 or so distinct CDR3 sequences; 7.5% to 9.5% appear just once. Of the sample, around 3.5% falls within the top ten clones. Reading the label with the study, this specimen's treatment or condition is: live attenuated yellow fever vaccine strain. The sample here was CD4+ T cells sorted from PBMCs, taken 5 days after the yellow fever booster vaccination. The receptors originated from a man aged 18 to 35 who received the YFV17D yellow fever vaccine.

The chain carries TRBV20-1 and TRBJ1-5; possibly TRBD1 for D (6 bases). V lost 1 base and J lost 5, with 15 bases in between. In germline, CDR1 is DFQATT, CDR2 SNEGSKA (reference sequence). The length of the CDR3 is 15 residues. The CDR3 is CSARVLGQEYQPQHF. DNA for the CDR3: TGCAGTGCTAGAGTTTTGGGACAAGAGTATCAGCCCCAGCATTTT.

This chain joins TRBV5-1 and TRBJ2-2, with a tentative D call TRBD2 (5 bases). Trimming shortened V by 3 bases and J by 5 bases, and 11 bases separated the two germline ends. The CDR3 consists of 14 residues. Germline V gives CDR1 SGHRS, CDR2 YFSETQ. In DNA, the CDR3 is TGCGCCAGCAGCTACTCCCGGGGAACCGGGGAGCTGTTTTTT. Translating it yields CASSYSRGTGELFF.

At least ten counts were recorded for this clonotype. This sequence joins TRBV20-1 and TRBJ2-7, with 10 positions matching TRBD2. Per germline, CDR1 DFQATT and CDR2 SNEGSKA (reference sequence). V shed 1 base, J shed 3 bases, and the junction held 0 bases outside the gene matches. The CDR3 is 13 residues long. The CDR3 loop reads CSARASGGYEQYV. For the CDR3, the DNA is TGCAGTGCTAGAGCTAGCGGGGGCTACGAGCAGTACGTC.

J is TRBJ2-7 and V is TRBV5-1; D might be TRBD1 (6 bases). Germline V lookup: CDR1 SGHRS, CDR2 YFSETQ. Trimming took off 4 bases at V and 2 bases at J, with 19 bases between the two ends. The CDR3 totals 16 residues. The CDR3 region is CASSRGHLTSTYEQYF. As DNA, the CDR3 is TGCGCCAGCAGCCGGGGACACCTGACCTCAACCTACGAGCAGTACTTC. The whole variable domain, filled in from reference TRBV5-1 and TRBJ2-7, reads KAGVTQTPRYLIKTRGQQVTLSCSPISGHRSVSWYQQTPGQGLQFLFEYFSETQRNKGNFPGRFSGRQFSNSRSEMNVSTLELGDSALYLCASSRGHLTSTYEQYFGPGTRLTVT.

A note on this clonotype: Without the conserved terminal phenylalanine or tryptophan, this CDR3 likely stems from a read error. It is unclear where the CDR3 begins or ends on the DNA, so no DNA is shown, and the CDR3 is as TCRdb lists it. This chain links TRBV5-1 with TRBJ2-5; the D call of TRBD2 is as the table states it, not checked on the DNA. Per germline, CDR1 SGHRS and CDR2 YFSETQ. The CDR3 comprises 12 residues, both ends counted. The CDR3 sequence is CASSSLAGGPVL.

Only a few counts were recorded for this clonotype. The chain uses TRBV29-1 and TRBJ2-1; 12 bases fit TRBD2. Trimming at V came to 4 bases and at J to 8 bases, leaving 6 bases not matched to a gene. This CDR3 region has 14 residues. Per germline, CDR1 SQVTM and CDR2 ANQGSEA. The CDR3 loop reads CSVGLAGGPYEQFF. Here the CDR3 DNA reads TGCAGCGTTGGCCTAGCGGGGGGGCCATATGAGCAGTTCTTC.

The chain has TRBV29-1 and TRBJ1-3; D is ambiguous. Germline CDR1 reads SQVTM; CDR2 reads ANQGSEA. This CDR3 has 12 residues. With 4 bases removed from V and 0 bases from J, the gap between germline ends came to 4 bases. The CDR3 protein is CSVADSGNTIYF. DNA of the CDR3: TGCAGCGTTGCGGACTCTGGAAACACCATATATTTT.

CDR3 amino acids: CASAGQGGTEAFF. The CDR3 DNA sequence: TGTGCCAGTGCGGGACAGGGAGGGACTGAAGCTTTCTTT. This sequence joins TRBV19 and TRBJ1-1; 9 bases are shared with TRBD1. CDR3 length: 13 residues. V was clipped by 8 bases and J by 5 bases; unmatched bases: 6. Germline CDR1 LNHDA, CDR2 SQIVND (reference sequence).

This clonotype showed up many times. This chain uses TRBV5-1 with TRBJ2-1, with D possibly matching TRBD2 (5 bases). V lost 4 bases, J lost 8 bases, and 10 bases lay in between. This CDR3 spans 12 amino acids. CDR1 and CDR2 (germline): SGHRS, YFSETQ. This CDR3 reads CASSPDWDEQFF. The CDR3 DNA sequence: TGCGCCAGCAGCCCGGACTGGGATGAGCAGTTCTTC.

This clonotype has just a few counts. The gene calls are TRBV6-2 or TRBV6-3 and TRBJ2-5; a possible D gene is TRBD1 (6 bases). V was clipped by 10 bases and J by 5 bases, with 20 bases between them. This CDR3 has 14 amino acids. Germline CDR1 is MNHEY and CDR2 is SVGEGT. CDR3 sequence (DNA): TGTGCCACCGAGGGGGACCGTAGTTGGGAGACCCAGTACTTC. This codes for CATEGDRSWETQYF.

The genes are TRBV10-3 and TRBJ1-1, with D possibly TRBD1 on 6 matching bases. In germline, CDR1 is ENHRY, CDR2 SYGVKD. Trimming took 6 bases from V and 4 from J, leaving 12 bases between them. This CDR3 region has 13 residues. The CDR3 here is CAIRGHQSTEAFF. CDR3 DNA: TGTGCCATCAGGGGACACCAGTCCACTGAAGCTTTCTTT.

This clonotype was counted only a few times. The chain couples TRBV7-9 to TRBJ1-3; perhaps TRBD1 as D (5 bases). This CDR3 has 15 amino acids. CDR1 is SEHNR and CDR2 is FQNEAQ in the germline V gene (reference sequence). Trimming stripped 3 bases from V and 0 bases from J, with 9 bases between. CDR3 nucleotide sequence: TGTGCCAGCAGCTTTTCAGGGAGCTCTGGAAACACCATATATTTT. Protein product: CASSFSGSSGNTIYF.

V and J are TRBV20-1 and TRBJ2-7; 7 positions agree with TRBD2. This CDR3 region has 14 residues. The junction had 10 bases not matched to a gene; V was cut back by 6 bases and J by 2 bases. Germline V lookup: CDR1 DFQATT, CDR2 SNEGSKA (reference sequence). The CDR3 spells CSAPRGSQPYEQYV. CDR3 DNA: TGCAGTGCCCCGCGGGGGAGCCAACCCTACGAGCAGTACGTC.

CDR3 protein: CASSSLGRGTGNTIYF. Here the CDR3 DNA reads TGTGCCAGCAGCTCCCTGGGCCGAGGGACTGGAAACACCATATATTTT. This rearrangement joins TRBV11-2 to TRBJ1-3; D not resolved. The V end lost 4 bases, the J end lost 2 bases, and 15 bases lay between the germline ends. CDR1 and CDR2 from the germline V gene are SGHAT and FQNNGV. The CDR3 runs to 16 residues.

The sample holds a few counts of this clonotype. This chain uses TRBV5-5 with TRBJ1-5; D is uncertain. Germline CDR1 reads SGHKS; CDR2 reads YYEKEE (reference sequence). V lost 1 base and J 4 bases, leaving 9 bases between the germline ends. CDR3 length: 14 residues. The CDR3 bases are TGTGCCAGCAGCTTGTATAGAAATAATCAGCCCCAGCATTTT. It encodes CASSLYRNNQPQHF.

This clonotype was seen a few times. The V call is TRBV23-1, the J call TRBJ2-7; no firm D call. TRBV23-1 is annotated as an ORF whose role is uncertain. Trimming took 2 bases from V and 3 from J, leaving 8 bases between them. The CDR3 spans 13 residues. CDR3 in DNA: TGCGCCAGCAGTCAAGGTGGTAACTACGAGCAGTACGTC. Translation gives CASSQGGNYEQYV.

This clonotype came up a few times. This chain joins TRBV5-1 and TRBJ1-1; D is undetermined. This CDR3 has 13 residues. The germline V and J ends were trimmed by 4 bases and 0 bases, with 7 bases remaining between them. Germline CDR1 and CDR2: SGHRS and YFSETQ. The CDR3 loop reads CASSLNMNTEAFF. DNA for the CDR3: TGCGCCAGCAGCCTAAATATGAACACTGAAGCTTTCTTT.

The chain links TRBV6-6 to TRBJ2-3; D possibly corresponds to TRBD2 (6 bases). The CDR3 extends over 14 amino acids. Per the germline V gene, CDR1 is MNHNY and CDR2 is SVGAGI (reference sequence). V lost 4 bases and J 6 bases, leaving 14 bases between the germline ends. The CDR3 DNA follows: TGTGCCAGCAGTTCAACTAGCTTGGCGGATACGCAGTATTTT. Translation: CASSSTSLADTQYF.

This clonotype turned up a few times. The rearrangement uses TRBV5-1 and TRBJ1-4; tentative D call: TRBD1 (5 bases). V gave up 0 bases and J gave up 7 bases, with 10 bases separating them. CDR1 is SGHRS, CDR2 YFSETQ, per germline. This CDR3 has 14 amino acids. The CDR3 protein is CASSLDRGGEKLFF. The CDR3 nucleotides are TGCGCCAGCAGCTTGGATAGGGGAGGTGAAAAACTGTTTTTT.

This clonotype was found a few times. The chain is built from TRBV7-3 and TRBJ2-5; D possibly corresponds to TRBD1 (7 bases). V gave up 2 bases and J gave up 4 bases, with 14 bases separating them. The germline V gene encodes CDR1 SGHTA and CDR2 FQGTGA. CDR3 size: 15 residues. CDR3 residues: CASSLGGGGLETQYF. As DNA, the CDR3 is TGTGCCAGCAGCTTAGGAGGGGGCGGTTTAGAGACCCAGTACTTC. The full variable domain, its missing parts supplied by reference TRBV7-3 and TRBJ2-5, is GAGVSQTPSNKVTEKGKYVELRCDPISGHTALYWYRQSLGQGPEFLIYFQGTGAADDSGLPNDRFFAVRPEGSVSTLKIQRTERGDSAVYLCASSLGGGGLETQYFGPGTRLLVL.

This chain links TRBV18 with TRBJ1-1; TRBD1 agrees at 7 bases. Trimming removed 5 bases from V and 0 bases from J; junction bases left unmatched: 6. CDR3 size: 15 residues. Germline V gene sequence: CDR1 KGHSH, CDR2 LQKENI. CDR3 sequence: CASSITTGMNTEAFF. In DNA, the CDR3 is TGTGCCAGCTCAATAACGACAGGGATGAACACTGAAGCTTTCTTT.

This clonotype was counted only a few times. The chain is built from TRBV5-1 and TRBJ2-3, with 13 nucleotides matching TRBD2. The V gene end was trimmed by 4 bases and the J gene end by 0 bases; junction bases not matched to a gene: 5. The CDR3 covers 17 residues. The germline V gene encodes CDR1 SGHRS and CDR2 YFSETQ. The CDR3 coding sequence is TGCGCCAGCAGCCCCGGGACTAGCGGGGTAAGCACAGATACGCAGTATTTT. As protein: CASSPGTSGVSTDTQYF. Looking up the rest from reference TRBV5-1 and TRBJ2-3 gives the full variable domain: KAGVTQTPRYLIKTRGQQVTLSCSPISGHRSVSWYQQTPGQGLQFLFEYFSETQRNKGNFPGRFSGRQFSNSRSEMNVSTLELGDSALYLCASSPGTSGVSTDTQYFGPGTRLTVL.

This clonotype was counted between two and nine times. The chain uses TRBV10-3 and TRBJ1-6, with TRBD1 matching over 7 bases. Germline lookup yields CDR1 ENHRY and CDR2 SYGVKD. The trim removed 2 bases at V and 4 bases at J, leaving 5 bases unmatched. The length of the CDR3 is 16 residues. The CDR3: CAISENPGQYNSPLHF. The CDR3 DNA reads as TGTGCCATCAGTGAGAACCCGGGACAGTATAATTCACCCCTCCACTTT.

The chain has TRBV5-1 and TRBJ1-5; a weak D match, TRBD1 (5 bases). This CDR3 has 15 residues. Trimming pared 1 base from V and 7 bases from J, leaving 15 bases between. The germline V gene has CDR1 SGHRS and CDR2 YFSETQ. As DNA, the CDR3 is TGCGCCAGCAGCTTGCTTCCGGCAGGGTCGCAGCCCCAGCATTTT. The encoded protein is CASSLLPAGSQPQHF.

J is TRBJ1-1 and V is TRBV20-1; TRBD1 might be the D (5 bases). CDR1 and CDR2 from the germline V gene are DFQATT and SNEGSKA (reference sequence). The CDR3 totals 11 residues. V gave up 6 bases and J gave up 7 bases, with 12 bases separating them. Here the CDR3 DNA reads TGCAGTGCGGGTCCCCAGGGTGAAGCTTTCTTT. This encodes CSAGPQGEAFF.

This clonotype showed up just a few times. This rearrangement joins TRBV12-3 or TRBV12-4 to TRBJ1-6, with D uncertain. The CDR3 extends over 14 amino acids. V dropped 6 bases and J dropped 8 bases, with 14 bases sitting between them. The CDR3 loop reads CASSPTAGYSPLHF. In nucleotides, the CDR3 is TGTGCCAGCAGCCCGACGGCCGGTTATTCACCCCTCCACTTT.

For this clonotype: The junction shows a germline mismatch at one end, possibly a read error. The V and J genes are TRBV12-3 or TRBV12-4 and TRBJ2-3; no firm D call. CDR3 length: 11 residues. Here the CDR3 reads CASSLSPTQNF. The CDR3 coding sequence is TGTGCCAGCAGTTTATCTCCTACGCAGAATTTT.